A selection of T cell receptor beta chains follows, all from one sample in a study of regulatory T cells in long-lasting Graves disease. One entry per CDR3 protein results from TCRdb running MiXCR on the multiplex PCR reads. The table records about 360,000 distinct CDR3 sequences, roughly 15% of them present only once. The same sample was also studied in work on T cells in Graves' hyperthyroidism and ophthalmopathy.

Sequenced material: peripheral blood mononuclear cells (PBMCs), taken at new diagnosis, from a patient treated with antithyroid drugs. These receptors were taken from a woman aged 18-29 years with Graves disease. CDR3s include the opening cysteine and the closing phenylalanine or tryptophan. A D gene is named only where the DNA matches it firmly. The size field is filled for only some rows; it gives once, few, many or a size class.

V gene: TRBV28; clone size: -; CDR3 length: 14; J gene: TRBJ1-4; D gene: -; CDR3 protein: CASSLGGDYEKLFF; CDR3 DNA: TGTGCCAGCAGTTTGGGCGGAGACTATGAAAAACTGTTTTTT
V gene: TRBV30; clone size: many; CDR3 length: 17; J gene: TRBJ2-2; D gene: TRBD1; CDR3 protein: CAWSLSWDRSNTGELFF; CDR3 DNA: TGTGCCTGGAGTCTCTCCTGGGACAGGTCGAACACCGGGGAGCTGTTTTTT
V gene: TRBV3-1; clone size: many; CDR3 length: 17; J gene: TRBJ2-7; D gene: TRBD1; CDR3 protein: CASSHGTGLAAGYEQYF; CDR3 DNA: TGTGCCAGCAGCCACGGGACAGGGCTAGCGGCCGGCTACGAGCAGTACTTC
V gene: TRBV4-1; clone size: -; CDR3 length: 16; J gene: TRBJ2-7; D gene: TRBD2; CDR3 protein: CASSQEEAGGPYEQYF; CDR3 DNA: TGCGCCAGCAGCCAAGAGGAAGCGGGAGGGCCCTACGAGCAGTACTTC
V gene: TRBV5-4; clone size: -; CDR3 length: 13; J gene: TRBJ2-1; D gene: -; CDR3 protein: CASRRGEYNEQFF; CDR3 DNA: TGTGCCAGCAGGAGGGGGGAGTACAATGAGCAGTTCTTC
V gene: TRBV19; clone size: few; CDR3 length: 15; J gene: TRBJ2-3; D gene: -; CDR3 protein: CASRETGTSTDTQYF; CDR3 DNA: TGTGCCAGTAGGGAGACAGGAACTAGCACAGATACGCAGTATTTT
V gene: TRBV7-9; clone size: many; CDR3 length: 16; J gene: TRBJ2-1; D gene: TRBD1; CDR3 protein: CASTHSDRVSYNEQFF; CDR3 DNA: TGTGCCAGCACCCATTCGGACAGGGTGTCCTACAATGAGCAGTTCTTC
V gene: TRBV6-5; clone size: few; CDR3 length: 16; J gene: TRBJ1-2; D gene: -; CDR3 protein: CASSYSGQHSNYGYTF; CDR3 DNA: TGTGCCAGCAGTTACTCTGGACAGCACTCAAACTATGGCTACACCTTC
V gene: TRBV30; clone size: many; CDR3 length: 15; J gene: TRBJ2-4; D gene: -; CDR3 protein: CAWSPRRVTKNIQYF; CDR3 DNA: TGTGCCTGGAGTCCCCGCAGGGTTACCAAAAACATTCAGTACTTC
V gene: TRBV28; clone size: few; CDR3 length: 13; J gene: TRBJ2-2; D gene: -; CDR3 protein: CASRDTNTGELFF; CDR3 DNA: TGTGCCAGCAGGGACACAAACACCGGGGAGCTGTTTTTT
V gene: TRBV28; clone size: many; CDR3 length: 11; J gene: TRBJ1-2; D gene: -; CDR3 protein: CASSGGYGYTF; CDR3 DNA: TGTGCCAGCAGTGGCGGCTATGGCTACACCTTC
V gene: TRBV27; clone size: few; CDR3 length: 14; J gene: TRBJ2-7; D gene: -; CDR3 protein: CASSLSVQADEQYF; CDR3 DNA: TGTGCCAGCAGTTTATCAGTACAAGCGGACGAGCAGTACTTC
V gene: TRBV5-1; clone size: many; CDR3 length: 15; J gene: TRBJ1-2; D gene: TRBD1; CDR3 protein: CASSLGSQGAGGYTF; CDR3 DNA: TGCGCCAGCAGCTTGGGGTCACAGGGGGCAGGTGGCTACACCTTC
V gene: TRBV12-3/TRBV12-4; clone size: many; CDR3 length: 12; J gene: TRBJ1-2; D gene: -; CDR3 protein: CASSLGSEGYTF; CDR3 DNA: TGTGCCAGCAGTTTGGGCAGTGAGGGCTACACCTTC
V gene: TRBV18; clone size: many; CDR3 length: 21; J gene: TRBJ2-3; D gene: TRBD2; CDR3 protein: CASSLRRLAGGPNSSTDTQYF; CDR3 DNA: TGTGCCAGCTCACTCAGAAGACTAGCGGGGGGACCTAACTCGAGCACAGATACGCAGTATTTT
V gene: TRBV6-1; clone size: -; CDR3 length: 11; J gene: TRBJ2-1; D gene: TRBD2; CDR3 protein: CASTREYEQFF; CDR3 DNA: TGTGCCAGCACGCGGGAGTATGAGCAGTTCTTC
V gene: TRBV3-1; clone size: many; CDR3 length: 14; J gene: TRBJ1-2; D gene: TRBD1; CDR3 protein: CASRPGQGGHGYTF; CDR3 DNA: TGTGCCAGCAGACCCGGACAGGGAGGACATGGCTACACCTTC
V gene: TRBV3-1; clone size: -; CDR3 length: 18; J gene: TRBJ1-2; D gene: -; CDR3 protein: CASSQEYLRDPGRYGYTF; CDR3 DNA: TGTGCCAGCAGCCAAGAGTACCTCCGGGACCCCGGTAGGTATGGCTACACCTTC
V gene: TRBV5-1; clone size: -; CDR3 length: 14; J gene: TRBJ1-1; D gene: -; CDR3 protein: CASSLRGPGAEAFF; CDR3 DNA: TGCGCCAGCAGCTTACGGGGCCCTGGGGCTGAAGCTTTCTTT
V gene: TRBV28; clone size: many; CDR3 length: 13; J gene: TRBJ2-7; D gene: TRBD1; CDR3 protein: CASSLNRGHEQYF; CDR3 DNA: TGTGCCAGCAGTTTGAACAGGGGTCACGAGCAGTACTTC
V gene: TRBV7-3; clone size: few; CDR3 length: 19; J gene: TRBJ1-1; D gene: TRBD1; CDR3 protein: CASSLIPWDRDGPNTEAFF; CDR3 DNA: TGTGCCAGCAGCTTAATACCGTGGGACAGAGACGGTCCGAACACTGAAGCTTTCTTT
V gene: TRBV7-9; clone size: many; CDR3 length: 15; J gene: TRBJ2-7; D gene: TRBD2; CDR3 protein: CASSQTSSGSYEQYF; CDR3 DNA: TGTGCCAGCAGCCAAACATCTAGCGGGTCTTACGAGCAGTACTTC
V gene: TRBV6-1; clone size: many; CDR3 length: 15; J gene: TRBJ1-1; D gene: TRBD1; CDR3 protein: CASSENPGGLTEAFF; CDR3 DNA: TGTGCCAGCAGTGAAAACCCAGGGGGCCTCACTGAAGCTTTCTTT
V gene: TRBV19; clone size: -; CDR3 length: 11; J gene: TRBJ2-3; D gene: -; CDR3 protein: CASSEEDTQYF; CDR3 DNA: TGTGCCAGTAGTGAGGAAGATACGCAGTATTTT
V gene: TRBV20-1; clone size: many; CDR3 length: 15; J gene: TRBJ1-1; D gene: TRBD1; CDR3 protein: CSARGRDRINTEAFF; CDR3 DNA: TGCAGTGCTAGAGGTCGGGACAGAATAAACACTGAAGCTTTCTTT
V gene: TRBV12-3/TRBV12-4; clone size: many; CDR3 length: 12; J gene: TRBJ1-3; D gene: -; CDR3 protein: CASWDLGNTIYF; CDR3 DNA: TGTGCCAGCTGGGACCTTGGAAACACCATATATTTT
V gene: TRBV27; clone size: many; CDR3 length: 13; J gene: TRBJ2-7; D gene: -; CDR3 protein: CASSLREYTEQYF; CDR3 DNA: TGTGCCAGCAGTTTAAGGGAGTATACCGAGCAGTACTTC
V gene: TRBV5-1; clone size: few; CDR3 length: 17; J gene: TRBJ2-3; D gene: -; CDR3 protein: CASSLARGGRSTDTQYF; CDR3 DNA: TGCGCCAGCAGCTTGGCCAGAGGGGGGAGGAGCACAGATACGCAGTATTTT
V gene: TRBV12-3/TRBV12-4; clone size: many; CDR3 length: 15; J gene: TRBJ1-1; D gene: TRBD1; CDR3 protein: CASSPRQGIGTEAFF; CDR3 DNA: TGTGCCAGCAGTCCACGACAGGGGATAGGCACTGAAGCTTTCTTT
V gene: TRBV18; clone size: many; CDR3 length: 15; J gene: TRBJ2-3; D gene: -; CDR3 protein: CASSPLPSSTDTQYF; CDR3 DNA: TGTGCCAGCTCACCCCTACCTTCTAGCACAGATACGCAGTATTTT
V gene: TRBV20-1; clone size: many; CDR3 length: 13; J gene: TRBJ2-5; D gene: TRBD2; CDR3 protein: CSASRTRVETQYF; CDR3 DNA: TGCAGTGCTAGTAGGACTAGAGTAGAGACCCAGTACTTC
V gene: TRBV19; clone size: -; CDR3 length: 18; J gene: TRBJ2-6; D gene: TRBD1; CDR3 protein: CASMTRQGEGSGANVLTF; CDR3 DNA: TGTGCCAGTATGACGCGACAGGGGGAAGGCTCTGGGGCCAACGTCCTGACTTTC
V gene: TRBV5-6; clone size: few; CDR3 length: 15; J gene: TRBJ1-1; D gene: TRBD1; CDR3 protein: CASSLIDRGPTEAFF; CDR3 DNA: TGTGCCAGCAGCTTGATTGACAGGGGGCCTACTGAAGCTTTCTTT
V gene: TRBV12-3/TRBV12-4; clone size: many; CDR3 length: 13; J gene: TRBJ2-1; D gene: -; CDR3 protein: CASSSFAGNEQFF; CDR3 DNA: TGTGCCAGCTCCAGTTTTGCGGGGAATGAGCAGTTCTTC
V gene: TRBV28; clone size: many; CDR3 length: 13; J gene: TRBJ2-1; D gene: -; CDR3 protein: CASSDGGPNEQFF; CDR3 DNA: TGTGCCAGCAGCGACGGGGGCCCCAATGAGCAGTTCTTC
V gene: TRBV5-5; clone size: few; CDR3 length: 16; J gene: TRBJ2-7; D gene: -; CDR3 protein: CASSLAMDPGGSEQYF; CDR3 DNA: TGTGCCAGCAGCTTGGCCATGGACCCTGGGGGTTCCGAGCAGTACTTC
V gene: TRBV11-2; clone size: many; CDR3 length: 13; J gene: TRBJ2-5; D gene: TRBD2; CDR3 protein: CASRRGGTETQYF; CDR3 DNA: TGTGCCAGCAGACGGGGAGGGACCGAGACCCAGTACTTC
V gene: TRBV11-2; clone size: many; CDR3 length: 17; J gene: TRBJ2-5; D gene: TRBD2; CDR3 protein: CASSSGTSGRAEETQYF; CDR3 DNA: TGTGCCAGCAGCTCCGGGACTAGCGGGAGGGCCGAGGAGACCCAGTACTTC
V gene: TRBV5-6; clone size: many; CDR3 length: 18; J gene: TRBJ2-3; D gene: TRBD2; CDR3 protein: CASSSFVRLAGGGDTQYF; CDR3 DNA: TGTGCCAGCAGCTCATTTGTTAGGCTAGCGGGTGGAGGTGATACGCAGTATTTT
V gene: TRBV15; clone size: many; CDR3 length: 12; J gene: TRBJ2-7; D gene: TRBD2; CDR3 protein: CATSREGGGQYF; CDR3 DNA: TGTGCCACCAGCAGAGAGGGCGGGGGGCAGTACTTC
V gene: TRBV5-1; clone size: once; CDR3 length: 16; J gene: TRBJ2-1; D gene: TRBD2; CDR3 protein: CASSLASSGGYNEQFF; CDR3 DNA: TGCGCCAGCAGCTTGGCATCTAGCGGGGGTTACAATGAGCAGTTCTTC
V gene: TRBV12-3/TRBV12-4; clone size: few; CDR3 length: 14; J gene: TRBJ1-5; D gene: TRBD1; CDR3 protein: CASRPDRGLQPQHF; CDR3 DNA: TGTGCCAGCAGACCTGACAGGGGGTTGCAGCCCCAGCATTTT
V gene: TRBV6-1; clone size: -; CDR3 length: 14; J gene: TRBJ1-3; D gene: -; CDR3 protein: CASSDRDNGNTIYF; CDR3 DNA: TGTGCCAGCAGTGACCGGGACAACGGAAACACCATATATTTT
V gene: TRBV4-1; clone size: many; CDR3 length: 16; J gene: TRBJ1-2; D gene: -; CDR3 protein: CASSQDRSAPAYGYTF; CDR3 DNA: TGCGCCAGCAGCCAAGATCGGTCGGCGCCGGCCTATGGCTACACCTTC
V gene: TRBV20-1; clone size: -; CDR3 length: 16; J gene: TRBJ2-1; D gene: -; CDR3 protein: CSARDGGGSSYNEQFF; CDR3 DNA: TGCAGTGCTAGAGATGGGGGGGGCAGCTCCTACAATGAGCAGTTCTTC
V gene: TRBV6-5; clone size: -; CDR3 length: 16; J gene: TRBJ1-1; D gene: -; CDR3 protein: CASSYLTRTVNTEAFF; CDR3 DNA: TGTGCCAGCAGTTACCTTACCAGGACAGTGAACACTGAAGCTTTCTTT
V gene: TRBV12-3/TRBV12-4; clone size: many; CDR3 length: 12; J gene: TRBJ2-7; D gene: -; CDR3 protein: CASRSGGREQYF; CDR3 DNA: TGTGCCAGCAGAAGTGGGGGGCGCGAGCAGTACTTC
V gene: TRBV3-1; clone size: many; CDR3 length: 17; J gene: TRBJ1-3; D gene: TRBD1; CDR3 protein: CASSPTDRGRRGNTIYF; CDR3 DNA: TGTGCCAGCAGCCCTACGGACAGGGGGCGACGTGGAAACACCATATATTTT
V gene: TRBV28; clone size: many; CDR3 length: 14; J gene: TRBJ2-7; D gene: -; CDR3 protein: CASSLERGVDEQYF; CDR3 DNA: TGTGCCAGCAGCCTCGAGAGAGGGGTCGACGAGCAGTACTTC
V gene: TRBV6-4; clone size: -; CDR3 length: 13; J gene: TRBJ1-1; D gene: -; CDR3 protein: CASIKGDDTEAFF; CDR3 DNA: TGTGCCAGCATAAAGGGGGATGACACTGAAGCTTTCTTT
V gene: TRBV7-9; clone size: -; CDR3 length: 14; J gene: TRBJ1-5; D gene: -; CDR3 protein: CASSFDAHNQPQHF; CDR3 DNA: TGTGCCAGCAGCTTTGACGCTCACAATCAGCCCCAGCATTTT
V gene: TRBV15; clone size: -; CDR3 length: 15; J gene: TRBJ2-5; D gene: TRBD2; CDR3 protein: CATSRGLLAEKTQYF; CDR3 DNA: TGTGCCACCAGCAGAGGCCTACTAGCGGAGAAGACCCAGTACTTC
V gene: TRBV2; clone size: few; CDR3 length: 11; J gene: TRBJ2-5; D gene: -; CDR3 protein: CASNRQETQYF; CDR3 DNA: TGTGCCAGCAACCGTCAGGAGACCCAGTACTTC
V gene: TRBV3-1; clone size: many; CDR3 length: 14; J gene: TRBJ1-1; D gene: TRBD1; CDR3 protein: CASSPRGLNTEAFF; CDR3 DNA: TGTGCCAGCTCCCCCAGGGGGCTGAACACTGAAGCTTTCTTT
V gene: TRBV5-1; clone size: -; CDR3 length: 19; J gene: TRBJ2-6; D gene: TRBD1; CDR3 protein: CASSLNRDRGLTGANVLTF; CDR3 DNA: TGCGCCAGCAGCTTAAACCGGGACAGGGGGCTTACTGGGGCCAACGTCCTGACTTTC
V gene: TRBV27; clone size: few; CDR3 length: 15; J gene: TRBJ2-7; D gene: TRBD1; CDR3 protein: CASSLSGTGGPEQYF; CDR3 DNA: TGTGCCAGCAGTCTATCCGGGACAGGGGGCCCCGAGCAGTACTTC